The entry below describes one T cell receptor beta chain. Sequencing was performed with immunoSEQ multiplex PCR; in TCRdb, only in-frame clones are kept and a portion is missing. Of under 150,000 clones in the sample, 80% were seen once. Trimming shortened V by 4 bases and J by 0 bases, and 7 bases separated the two germline ends. Germline CDR1 is LGHNA and CDR2 is YSLEER. This CDR3 spans 15 amino acids. This record belongs to a study of blood T cell repertoires in COVID-19. Across the study: Sample material is recorded as cDNA or gDNA derived from T cells, B-cell-depleted T cells, or PBMCs.

The rearrangement links TRBV4-3 to TRBJ1-6; the D is unclear. Specimen: peripheral blood. The clonotype originates from a woman between 45 and 65 years old with acute or convalescent COVID-19. Here the CDR3 reads CASSPESSYNSPLHF. The CDR3, as DNA: TGCGCCAGCAGCCCAGAGAGCTCCTATAATTCACCCCTCCACTTT.